The entry that follows covers one TCR beta chain sequence. Its antigen is undetermined. The same CDR3 also results from other DNA sequences found in this sample. With 60 Vbeta and 13 Jbeta primers, the PCR was carried out. TCRdb's copy holds only in-frame clones and misses some; the assay was immunoSEQ multiplex PCR. The sample yields about 190,000 clones, 75% to 80% seen once. This entry belongs to a study of cytomegalovirus exposure and HLA in healthy donors. Germline loops: CDR1 SGDLS, CDR2 YYNGEE. The ends were cut back, 2 bases at V and 0 bases at J, with 4 bases in the middle. The CDR3 has 13 residues. The study, taken as a whole, reports: Certain sequence variants were highly shared and formed a cluster, and this cluster was likely a sequencing artifact. Within an earlier analysis, most TCR beta V segments proved productive either about 90% or about 30% of the time. One later analysis reportedly identified an Asian-associated ancestry cluster that showed fewer N-insertions than the roughly 670-donor mean. Three chains tied to CMV proved CMV antigen-specific in vitro.

The clonotype originates from a woman in her thirties in good health and CMV-seropositive. Sequenced input: PBMCs. The chain combines TRBV9 with TRBJ2-3; D remains unclear. CDR3 sequence reads: CASSVPSTDTQYF. In DNA form, the CDR3 reads TGTGCCAGCAGCGTCCCGAGCACAGATACGCAGTATTTT. Supplemented by reference TRBV9 and TRBJ2-3, the full variable domain reads DSGVTQTPKHLITATGQRVTLRCSPRSGDLSVYWYQQSLDQGLQFLIQYYNGEERAKGNILERFSAQQFPDLHSELNLSSLELGDSALYFCASSVPSTDTQYFGPGTRLTVL.